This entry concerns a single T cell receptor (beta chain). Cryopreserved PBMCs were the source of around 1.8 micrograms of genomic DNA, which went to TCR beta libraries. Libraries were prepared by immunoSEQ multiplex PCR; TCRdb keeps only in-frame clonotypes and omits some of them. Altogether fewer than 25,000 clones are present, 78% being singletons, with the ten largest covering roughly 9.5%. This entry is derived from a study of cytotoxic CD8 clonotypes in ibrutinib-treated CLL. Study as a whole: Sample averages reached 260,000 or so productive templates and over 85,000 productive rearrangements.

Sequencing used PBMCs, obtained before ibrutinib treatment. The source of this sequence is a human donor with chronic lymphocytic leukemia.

CDR3 residues: CASSVGAGRGFYNEQFF. The CDR3 DNA follows: TGTGCCAGCAGCGTAGGAGCCGGGAGGGGGTTCTACAATGAGCAGTTCTTC. This sequence joins TRBV9 and TRBJ2-1, with TRBD2 identical over 8 bases. With 0 bases clipped from V and 3 bases from J, the junction kept 8 bases outside the gene matches. CDR1 is SGDLS and CDR2 is YYNGEE in the germline V gene. CDR3 length equals 17 residues. Together with reference TRBV9 and TRBJ2-1, the CDR3 gives the full variable domain: DSGVTQTPKHLITATGQRVTLRCSPRSGDLSVYWYQQSLDQGLQFLIQYYNGEERAKGNILERFSAQQFPDLHSELNLSSLELGDSALYFCASSVGAGRGFYNEQFFGPGTRLTVL.